Presented here are 12 T cell receptor beta chains from one specimen sequenced in a study of blood T cell repertoires in COVID-19. Clones were read by immunoSEQ multiplex PCR, and TCRdb kept only the in-frame ones, dropping some. The table has some 37,000 clones, approximately 87% seen once; the top ten hold around 10%. The sequencing sample was made of peripheral blood. The receptor source for this set is a man aged 65 to 85 with acute or convalescent COVID-19.

The rearrangement joins TRBV2 to TRBJ2-1, with 8 nucleotides matching TRBD1. Germline values: CDR1 SNHLY, CDR2 FYNNEI. The length of the CDR3 is 14 residues. Unmatched junction bases numbered 5, after V lost 6 bases and J lost 4 bases. The CDR3 DNA reads TGTGCCAGCAGGTCGACAGGGGTATACAATGAGCAGTTCTTC. Translated, it gives CASRSTGVYNEQFF.

The chain uses TRBV5-1 and TRBJ2-7; possibly TRBD2 for D (6 bases). The CDR3 totals 16 residues. Germline V CDR1 and CDR2: SGHRS, YFSETQ. Trimming took 2 bases from V and 2 from J, leaving 17 bases between them. The CDR3 region is CASSFGLTSRPYEQYF. The CDR3 DNA follows: TGCGCCAGCAGCTTCGGGCTCACTAGCAGACCCTACGAGCAGTACTTC. Using reference TRBV5-1 and TRBJ2-7 for the parts outside the CDR3, the full variable domain is KAGVTQTPRYLIKTRGQQVTLSCSPISGHRSVSWYQQTPGQGLQFLFEYFSETQRNKGNFPGRFSGRQFSNSRSEMNVSTLELGDSALYLCASSFGLTSRPYEQYFGPGTRLTVT.

The J gene is TRBJ2-2, the V gene TRBV29-1; 12 nucleotides line up with TRBD2. There are 13 residues in the CDR3. V was clipped by 6 bases and J by 6 bases; unmatched bases: 2. Germline V CDR1 and CDR2: SQVTM, ANQGSEA. CDR3: CSVLAGGAGELFF. In nucleotides, the CDR3 is TGCAGCGTCCTAGCGGGAGGGGCCGGGGAGCTGTTTTTT.

The chain couples TRBV6-5 to TRBJ1-4; tentatively, D is TRBD1 (6 bases). Deletions cut 6 bases from V and 7 bases from J, with 18 bases between. This CDR3 comprises 15 residues. Germline CDR1 MNHEY, CDR2 SVGAGI. The CDR3 region is CASSVHGGAGEKLFF. DNA for the CDR3: TGTGCCAGCAGCGTACATGGGGGGGCGGGTGAAAAACTGTTTTTT.

V is TRBV7-2 and J is TRBJ2-7, with D uncertain. The length of the CDR3 is 13 residues. With 1 base removed from V and 7 bases from J, the gap between germline ends came to 11 bases. Germline V gene sequence: CDR1 SGHTA, CDR2 FQGNSA. Here the CDR3 DNA reads TGTGCCAGCAGCTTAGTTAGATCAGGAGAGCAGTACTTC. Encoded protein: CASSLVRSGEQYF.

The table lists this clone with a count of one. The chain couples TRBV11-2 to TRBJ2-7, with 8 bases identical to TRBD1. This CDR3 is 14 amino acids long. The germline V gene encodes CDR1 SGHAT and CDR2 FQNNGV. The V gene end was trimmed by 6 bases and the J gene end by 6 bases; junction bases not matched to a gene: 10. CDR3 in DNA: TGTGCCAGCAGGGCAGGGGGCAATCCCGCCGAGCAGTACTTC. Translating it yields CASRAGGNPAEQYF.

The chain is built from TRBV5-1 and TRBJ1-2; a weak D match, TRBD1 (6 bases). Looked up from germline, CDR1 is SGHRS and CDR2 is YFSETQ. The CDR3 consists of 18 residues. Trimming removed 2 bases at V and 4 bases at J, with 24 bases between. The CDR3: CASSFALSSRGSGYGYTF. The DNA for the CDR3 is TGCGCCAGCAGCTTCGCCCTCTCATCCAGGGGCTCCGGCTATGGCTACACCTTC.

V is TRBV11-3 and J is TRBJ2-1, with D maybe TRBD1 (6 bases). The CDR3 covers 18 residues. Trimming pared 1 base from V and 1 base from J, leaving 17 bases between. Germline V gene lookup returns CDR1 SGHNT and CDR2 YENEEA. The CDR3 reads CASSLGIWGRGSYNEQFF. CDR3 nucleotides: TGTGCCAGCAGCTTAGGTATATGGGGAAGGGGGTCCTACAATGAGCAGTTCTTC. Combining the CDR3 with reference TRBV11-3 and TRBJ2-1 gives the whole variable domain EAGVVQSPRYKIIEKKQPVAFWCNPISGHNTLYWYLQNLGQGPELLIRYENEEAVDDSQLPKDRFSAERLKGVDSTLKIQPAELGDSAVYLCASSLGIWGRGSYNEQFFGPGTRLTVL.

V is TRBV6-2 or TRBV6-3 and J is TRBJ2-1; the D gene is possibly TRBD2 (6 bases). V was shortened by 5 bases and J by 3 bases, with 20 bases between the two germline ends. Germline values: CDR1 MNHEY, CDR2 SVGEGT. The CDR3 is 17 amino acids. The CDR3, as DNA: TGTGCCAGCAGTACCCCTCACGGGGGAGCAAACTACAATGAGCAGTTCTTC. It encodes CASSTPHGGANYNEQFF.

The genes are TRBV7-9 and TRBJ1-5; TRBD1 matches at 7 bases. The germline V gene has CDR1 SEHNR and CDR2 FQNEAQ (reference sequence). CDR3 length: 14 residues. The V gene end was trimmed by 4 bases and the J gene end by 3 bases; junction bases not matched to a gene: 3. The CDR3 loop is CASSWGQLNQPQHF. The CDR3, as DNA: TGTGCCAGCAGCTGGGGACAGCTCAATCAGCCCCAGCATTTT.

This chain links TRBV5-1 with TRBJ2-7, with 8 nucleotides matching TRBD1. The trim removed 0 bases at V and 7 bases at J, leaving 12 bases unmatched. The CDR3 is made up of 16 amino acids. CDR1 and CDR2 (germline): SGHRS, YFSETQ. The CDR3 coding sequence is TGCGCCAGCAGCTTGGCCAGGGGGACAGGTGTGGGTGAGCAGTACTTC. This encodes CASSLARGTGVGEQYF.

The J gene is TRBJ1-2, the V gene TRBV3-1 (or the pseudogene TRBV3-2); possible D gene TRBD1, 6 bases. The germline CDR1 and CDR2 sequences are LGHDT and YNNKEL (reference sequence). The CDR3 sequence is 14 residues long. Trimming left V 3 bases short and J 3 bases short, with 11 bases between. CDR3 region: CASSHEQGYYGYTF. The CDR3 DNA follows: TGTGCCAGCAGCCATGAACAGGGATACTATGGCTACACCTTC.